The rows below give T cell receptor beta chains drawn from one sample of a study of cytomegalovirus exposure and HLA in healthy donors. Using immunoSEQ multiplex PCR, the repertoire was profiled, and TCRdb retains in-frame clones only, with some absent. The sample has about 140,000 clones, more than 75% seen once. The sample comprised PBMCs. These receptors came from a man aged 50 to 59 in good health and CMV-seronegative. Both conserved end residues are trimmed from each CDR3. The order of the fields is D gene, V gene, CDR3 protein. The D gene is left open where the match is weak.

d_gene: TRBD1
v_gene: TRBV5-1
CDR3aa: ASSAGTVPYEQY

d_gene: TRBD2
v_gene: TRBV7-7
CDR3aa: ASSLARTSGRALEQY

d_gene: NA
v_gene: TRBV5-1
CDR3aa: ADSKSLVRYEQY

d_gene: NA
v_gene: TRBV30
CDR3aa: AWTVFETQY

d_gene: TRBD1
v_gene: TRBV5-1
CDR3aa: ASSPGQSYTDTQY

d_gene: NA
v_gene: TRBV9
CDR3aa: ASSAAGQSTGELF

d_gene: NA
v_gene: TRBV5-1
CDR3aa: ASSRNPGTNTGELF

d_gene: TRBD2
v_gene: TRBV19
CDR3aa: ASSIAPRGGPDEQY

d_gene: TRBD2
v_gene: TRBV7-9
CDR3aa: ASRSLAGGDNEQF

d_gene: TRBD1
v_gene: TRBV14
CDR3aa: ASSPPGTVNQPQH

d_gene: NA
v_gene: TRBV5-1
CDR3aa: ASSSMSLRETQY

d_gene: NA
v_gene: TRBV5-1
CDR3aa: ASSLPGPAGGELF

d_gene: TRBD1
v_gene: TRBV4-2
CDR3aa: ASSQNRGQGSNEQF

d_gene: TRBD1
v_gene: TRBV30
CDR3aa: AWNGQENSPLH

d_gene: NA
v_gene: TRBV19
CDR3aa: ASKARGSEAKGYGYT

d_gene: NA
v_gene: TRBV4-2
CDR3aa: ASSPRGGLTAETQY

d_gene: NA
v_gene: TRBV21-1
CDR3aa: AIIRGVKLGNQPQH

d_gene: TRBD2
v_gene: TRBV5-4
CDR3aa: ASARTSGSSDTQY

d_gene: NA
v_gene: TRBV10-3
CDR3aa: AISGTGFGNQPQH

d_gene: NA
v_gene: TRBV10-1
CDR3aa: ASSDTGHEQF

d_gene: TRBD1
v_gene: TRBV29-1
CDR3aa: SVEAWDSPYEQY

d_gene: TRBD2
v_gene: TRBV11-2
CDR3aa: ASSFSGLGSGELF

d_gene: TRBD1
v_gene: TRBV19
CDR3aa: ASSSGTGSQETQY

d_gene: NA
v_gene: TRBV7-3
CDR3aa: ASSTDLNTEAF

d_gene: NA
v_gene: TRBV28
CDR3aa: ASWRPQGTEAF

d_gene: NA
v_gene: TRBV23-1
CDR3aa: ASSQPIDRTNTGELF

d_gene: TRBD1
v_gene: TRBV28
CDR3aa: ASSSPTGGPAEAF

d_gene: NA
v_gene: TRBV11-3
CDR3aa: ASSPRAGIIDEQF

d_gene: TRBD1
v_gene: TRBV4-1
CDR3aa: ASSQVSRGFDGYT

d_gene: NA
v_gene: TRBV2
CDR3aa: ARALRVPEAF

d_gene: NA
v_gene: TRBV28
CDR3aa: ASSFGGGGYT

d_gene: NA
v_gene: TRBV9
CDR3aa: ASSVAAGAYEQY

d_gene: NA
v_gene: TRBV28
CDR3aa: ASSLAAMNTEAF

d_gene: NA
v_gene: TRBV19
CDR3aa: ASQPSQSRVGTEAF

d_gene: TRBD1
v_gene: TRBV19
CDR3aa: ASRRQGSGTNTEAF

d_gene: NA
v_gene: TRBV7-2
CDR3aa: ASSLVVGEEQY

d_gene: NA
v_gene: TRBV9
CDR3aa: ASSVGGIGNTIY